A single sample is the source of the 31 T cell receptor beta chains below, sequenced in a study of T-cell memory formation after mild COVID-19. MiXCR, applied by TCRdb to the 5' RACE reads, yields one record per CDR3 protein. The sample gives around 310,000 distinct CDR3 sequences, 20% to 25% of which show up once; around 23% is in the top ten. The sequenced sample was PBMCs or a T cell subset sorted from them (not recorded which). The receptors shown here come from a man aged 18 to 30 who had mild COVID-19 (a few samples of this study predate the infection). Cell type and time point are not known.

The table lists this clonotype with many counts. The J gene is TRBJ1-1, the V gene TRBV19; D unclear. Per the germline V gene, CDR1 is LNHDA and CDR2 is SQIVND (reference sequence). CDR3 length equals 13 residues. Trimming removed 9 bases at V and 1 base at J, with 12 bases between. This chain's CDR3 is CASRIMGNTEAFF. The CDR3 nucleotides are TGTGCCAGCCGTATAATGGGGAACACTGAAGCTTTCTTT.

The rearrangement uses TRBV27 and TRBJ1-5, with D tentatively TRBD1 (5 bases). The length of the CDR3 is 15 residues. Trimming stripped 0 bases from V and 7 bases from J, with 13 bases between. Germline CDR1 reads MNHEY; CDR2 reads SMNVEV (reference sequence). The DNA for the CDR3 is TGTGCCAGCAGTTTATCGGCAGGGTCGGGGCAGCCCCAGCATTTT. It yields the protein CASSLSAGSGQPQHF.

This chain joins TRBV7-8 and TRBJ2-5, with D tentatively TRBD1 (5 bases). Germline assignment: CDR1 SGHVS and CDR2 FQNEAQ. V dropped 8 bases and J dropped 4 bases, with 14 bases sitting between them. This CDR3 has 13 amino acids. The CDR3 nucleotides are TGTGCCAGCCGCCAGTGGGGCCCAGAGACCCAGTACTTC. Its translation is CASRQWGPETQYF.

The sample holds many counts of this clonotype. The J gene is TRBJ1-6, the V gene TRBV6-1, with D perhaps matching TRBD1 (5 bases). CDR1 is MNHNS and CDR2 is SASEGT in the germline V gene. The CDR3 is 19 amino acids. Trimming stripped 4 bases from V and 1 base from J, with 20 bases between. CDR3 bases: TGTGCCAGCAGTGGACCGGCGGGGCGAATAAGATCCTATAATTCACCCCTCCACTTT. Protein sequence: CASSGPAGRIRSYNSPLHF.

The J gene is TRBJ1-2, the V gene TRBV20-1; D call uncertain. The CDR3 is made up of 13 amino acids. CDR1 is DFQATT, CDR2 SNEGSKA, per germline (reference sequence). Trimming stripped 5 bases from V and 8 bases from J, with 18 bases between. The CDR3 loop reads CSAYGEVRGGYTF. The CDR3, as DNA: TGCAGTGCTTACGGGGAAGTAAGAGGGGGCTACACCTTC.

This clonotype has a handful of counts. V and J are TRBV2 and TRBJ2-3; the D gene could be TRBD1 or TRBD2 (6 bases each). CDR3 length equals 14 residues. Trimming took off 7 bases at V and 6 bases at J, with 17 bases between the two ends. Germline CDR1 and CDR2: SNHLY and FYNNEI. The CDR3 reads CASTDGGERDTQYF. The DNA for the CDR3 is TGTGCCAGCACCGACGGGGGCGAGCGGGATACGCAGTATTTT. Full variable domain (outside the CDR3, taken from reference TRBV2 and TRBJ2-3): EPEVTQTPSHQVTQMGQEVILRCVPISNHLYFYWYRQILGQKVEFLVSFYNNEISEKSEIFDDQFSVERPDGSNFTLKIRSTKLEDSAMYFCASTDGGERDTQYFGPGTRLTVL.

This chain links TRBV4-3 with TRBJ1-1; D uncertain. This CDR3 spans 14 amino acids. V shed 4 bases and J shed 1 base, with 10 bases lying between them. Germline V gives CDR1 LGHNA, CDR2 YSLEER. This chain's CDR3 is CASSLRPRNTEAFF. The CDR3 bases are TGCGCCAGCAGCCTACGCCCCAGGAACACTGAAGCTTTCTTT.

This clonotype came up a few times. V gene TRBV7-9 combines with J gene TRBJ2-1, with a possible D match to TRBD2 (5 bases). Germline CDR1 and CDR2: SEHNR and FQNEAQ (reference sequence). The V end was cut by 6 bases, the J end by 9 bases, with 18 bases between. This CDR3 spans 14 amino acids. The CDR3 is CASRPGAGPGEQFF. CDR3 in DNA: TGTGCCAGCAGGCCTGGCGCGGGCCCAGGTGAGCAGTTCTTC.

The rearrangement links TRBV7-2 to TRBJ2-1; TRBD2 matches 10 bases. Losses at the gene ends were 4 bases for V and 6 bases for J; bases not matched to a gene: 6. Germline V gene data show CDR1 as SGHTA and CDR2 as FQGNSA. The CDR3 covers 15 residues. The DNA for the CDR3 is TGTGCCAGCAGCTCCTCTAGCGGGGGCCTCAATGAGCAGTTCTTC. Residues: CASSSSSGGLNEQFF. The variable domain in full, with the rest retrieved from reference TRBV7-2 and TRBJ2-1, is GAGVSQSPSNKVTEKGKDVELRCDPISGHTALYWYRQSLGQGLEFLIYFQGNSAPDKSGLPSDRFSAERTGGSVSTLTIQRTQQEDSAVYLCASSSSSGGLNEQFFGPGTRLTVL.

This clonotype turned up a few times. This rearrangement joins TRBV7-2 to TRBJ1-5; possibly TRBD1 for D (5 bases). V was shortened by 0 bases and J by 3 bases, with 9 bases between the two germline ends. The CDR3 runs 15 residues. Germline V gene lookup returns CDR1 SGHTA and CDR2 FQGNSA. In nucleotides, the CDR3 is TGTGCCAGCAGCTTAGCCGCAGGGCTCAATCAGCCCCAGCATTTT. It yields the protein CASSLAAGLNQPQHF. The full variable domain, with the rest looked up from reference TRBV7-2 and TRBJ1-5, is GAGVSQSPSNKVTEKGKDVELRCDPISGHTALYWYRQSLGQGLEFLIYFQGNSAPDKSGLPSDRFSAERTGGSVSTLTIQRTQQEDSAVYLCASSLAAGLNQPQHFGDGTRLSIL.

The chain couples TRBV20-1 to TRBJ2-7, with 12 nucleotides matching TRBD2. J was trimmed by 9 bases and V by 6 bases; bases with no gene match: 12. CDR1 and CDR2 (germline): DFQATT, SNEGSKA (reference sequence). This CDR3 contains 14 residues. The CDR3 region has the DNA TGCAGTGCCCAGAGGTCTAGCGGGGGGGCCAGGCAGTACGTC. This codes for CSAQRSSGGARQYV.

This clonotype was seen a handful of times. The V and J genes are TRBV10-3 and TRBJ2-5, with D maybe TRBD1 (6 bases). The CDR3 totals 13 residues. Trimming shortened V by 10 bases and J by 3 bases, and 15 bases separated the two germline ends. Germline loops: CDR1 ENHRY, CDR2 SYGVKD. In DNA form, the CDR3 reads TGTGCCACACTCCGGGACACCAAAGAGACCCAGTACTTC. Protein: CATLRDTKETQYF.

This clonotype has more than one count but fewer than ten. The chain links TRBV5-5 to TRBJ2-4; the D gene is possibly TRBD1 (6 bases). Germline CDR1 is SGHKS and CDR2 is YYEKEE (reference sequence). The CDR3 covers 19 residues. Deletions cut 1 base from V and 0 bases from J, with 20 bases between. The CDR3 spells CASSLRSTGPEIAKNIQYF. CDR3 DNA sequence: TGTGCCAGCAGCTTGAGGTCTACAGGGCCTGAGATAGCCAAAAACATTCAGTACTTC.

The chain employs TRBV5-8 and TRBJ2-3; D unresolved. CDR1 is SGHTS and CDR2 is YDEGEE in the germline V gene. V lost 0 bases, J lost 3 bases, and 8 bases lay in between. The CDR3 contains 14 residues. CDR3 DNA sequence: TGTGCCAGCAGCTTGGGCTGGAATACAGATACGCAGTATTTT. This translates into CASSLGWNTDTQYF.

There are a few counts of this clonotype. The chain links TRBV18 to TRBJ1-1; D not certain. Germline V CDR1 and CDR2: KGHSH, LQKENI. The CDR3 contains 10 residues. Between the trimmed V and J ends, which lost 2 bases and 8 bases, there was a span of 3 bases. Written as DNA, the CDR3 is TGTGCCAGCTCACCAGGGGAAGCTTTCTTT. This translates into CASSPGEAFF.

This clonotype was detected only a few times. The chain carries TRBV4-2 and TRBJ1-5; D call uncertain. V lost 0 bases and J lost 3, with 9 bases in between. The CDR3 runs 15 residues. Germline V gene data show CDR1 as LGHNA and CDR2 as YNFKEQ. In nucleotides, the CDR3 is TGTGCCAGCAGCCAAGATTGGGGTCTCAATCAGCCCCAGCATTTT. This translates into CASSQDWGLNQPQHF.

J is TRBJ1-5 and V is TRBV25-1; TRBD1 matches 8 bases. This CDR3 has 15 residues. Germline CDR1 and CDR2: MGHDK and SYGVNS. V shed 8 bases and J 3 bases; nucleotides not matched to a gene: 9. In DNA form, the CDR3 reads TGTGCCAGCGCCGAGGGACAGGAATTCAATCAGCCCCAGCATTTT. Its translation is CASAEGQEFNQPQHF.

V usage is TRBV4-3 and J usage is TRBJ2-1, with 8 bases that match TRBD2. The V gene end was trimmed by 3 bases and the J gene end by 0 bases; junction bases not matched to a gene: 13. The CDR3 loop spans 19 amino acids. The germline V gene has CDR1 LGHNA and CDR2 YSLEER. CDR3 DNA: TGCGCCAGCAGCCAGAGGGTAGCGGGGAGGGTGGGCTCCTACAATGAGCAGTTCTTC. This codes for CASSQRVAGRVGSYNEQFF.

This clonotype showed up just a few times. The chain recombines TRBV9 with TRBJ2-1, with 7 bases fitting TRBD2. The CDR3 has 15 residues. V was clipped by 8 bases and J by 4 bases; unmatched bases: 12. The germline V gene has CDR1 SGDLS and CDR2 YYNGEE. The CDR3 is CASGTGGGRYNEQFF. The CDR3 coding sequence is TGTGCCAGTGGGACGGGCGGGGGTAGATACAATGAGCAGTTCTTC.

The chain is built from TRBV6-4 and TRBJ2-3; the match to TRBD1 covers 12 bases. Per germline, CDR1 MRHNA and CDR2 SNTAGT. The CDR3 extends over 10 amino acids. Trimming took 8 bases from V and 13 from J; bases not matched to a gene: 1. The CDR3 nucleotides read TGTGCCAGCGGGACAGGGGGCGAGTATTTT. This codes for CASGTGGEYF.

The rearrangement uses TRBV5-1 and TRBJ1-4; 9 nucleotides align to TRBD1. V dropped 4 bases and J dropped 8; count of bases not matched to a gene: 9. CDR3 length: 15 residues. Germline assignment: CDR1 SGHRS and CDR2 YFSETQ. CDR3 nucleotide sequence: TGCGCCAGCAGCCCCGGACAGGGGTGGCTCGAAAAACTGTTTTTT. This gives the protein CASSPGQGWLEKLFF.

The rearrangement uses TRBV20-1 and TRBJ2-7; TRBD1 matches 7 bases. In germline, CDR1 is DFQATT, CDR2 SNEGSKA (reference sequence). V shed 7 bases, J shed 4 bases, and the junction held 10 bases outside the gene matches. The CDR3 extends over 13 amino acids. The CDR3 DNA reads TGCAGTGTCAGGGCGGCAGGGGGTTACGAGCAGTACTTC. Its protein is CSVRAAGGYEQYF.

This clonotype was seen once. The chain links TRBV28 to TRBJ2-3, with D possibly matching TRBD2 (6 bases). Germline assignment: CDR1 MDHEN and CDR2 SYDVKM. The ends were cut back, 5 bases at V and 0 bases at J, with 12 bases in the middle. The CDR3 totals 15 residues. The CDR3 coding sequence is TGTGCCAGCAGTGGGGAGGCGCTTAGCACAGATACGCAGTATTTT. It codes for CASSGEALSTDTQYF.

This clonotype was detected only a few times. The CDR3 loop is CASGGGVRTDTQYF. The CDR3 DNA sequence: TGTGCCAGCGGGGGAGGGGTCCGGACAGATACGCAGTATTTT. This chain uses TRBV6-5 with TRBJ2-3; TRBD2 matches 7 bases. CDR3 length: 14 residues. With 8 bases clipped from V and 3 bases from J, the junction kept 8 bases outside the gene matches. Looked up from germline, CDR1 is MNHEY and CDR2 is SVGAGI.

The V call is TRBV5-1, the J call TRBJ2-3; D call uncertain. Trimming left V 1 base short and J 1 base short, with 13 bases between. Germline V gene lookup returns CDR1 SGHRS and CDR2 YFSETQ. The CDR3 length is 16 residues. The CDR3 reads CASSLYQDLRTDTQYF. The CDR3 nucleotides read TGCGCCAGCAGCTTGTACCAGGACCTCCGCACAGATACGCAGTATTTT.

A few counts support this clonotype. V is TRBV2 and J is TRBJ2-5; D unresolved. Trimming cost V 2 bases and J 1 base, with 5 bases left between them. CDR1 and CDR2 from the germline V gene are SNHLY and FYNNEI. This CDR3 spans 13 amino acids. The CDR3: CASSEYSQETQYF. The CDR3 nucleotides are TGTGCCAGCAGTGAATACAGCCAAGAGACCCAGTACTTC.

This clonotype has only a few counts. This chain connects TRBV7-2 to TRBJ2-7; D gene ambiguous. Trimming stripped 4 bases from V and 0 bases from J, with 13 bases between. CDR1 and CDR2 from the germline V gene are SGHTA and FQGNSA. The CDR3 is 15 amino acids. CDR3 residues: CASSSTTENSYEQYF. CDR3 nucleotides: TGTGCCAGCAGCTCCACGACGGAGAACTCCTACGAGCAGTACTTC. Looking up the rest from reference TRBV7-2 and TRBJ2-7 gives the full variable domain: GAGVSQSPSNKVTEKGKDVELRCDPISGHTALYWYRQSLGQGLEFLIYFQGNSAPDKSGLPSDRFSAERTGGSVSTLTIQRTQQEDSAVYLCASSSTTENSYEQYFGPGTRLTVT.

J is TRBJ1-2 and V is TRBV19; TRBD1 aligns across 8 bases. Germline loops: CDR1 LNHDA, CDR2 SQIVND (reference sequence). The CDR3 extends over 13 amino acids. With V trimmed by 7 bases and J by 4 bases, 5 bases remained unmatched. The CDR3 DNA sequence: TGTGCCAGTACGAGGGACAGGATCTATGGCTACACCTTC. Amino acids: CASTRDRIYGYTF.

The chain couples TRBV24-1 to TRBJ1-1, with 10 bases that match TRBD1. J was trimmed by 11 bases and V by 3 bases; bases with no gene match: 5. CDR3 length: 13 amino acids. The V gene's germline CDR1 is KGHDR and CDR2 SFDVKD. The CDR3 sequence is CATSDPRQGAAFF. CDR3 bases: TGTGCCACCAGTGATCCTCGACAGGGGGCCGCTTTCTTT.

In its sample, this clonotype was seen a few times. The rearrangement links TRBV10-3 to TRBJ1-2; maybe TRBD1 (5 bases). CDR1 is ENHRY and CDR2 is SYGVKD in the germline V gene. Trimming took off 8 bases at V and 4 bases at J, with 8 bases between the two ends. The CDR3 covers 11 residues. CDR3 nucleotides: TGTGCCATCGGGGGGGGCTATGGCTACACCTTC. This translates into CAIGGGYGYTF.

Many counts were recorded for this clonotype. The V call is TRBV6-2 or TRBV6-3, the J call TRBJ2-3; D is undetermined. The CDR3 spans 13 residues. The germline CDR1 and CDR2 sequences are MNHEY and SVGEGT. V was clipped by 6 bases and J by 6 bases, with 13 bases between them. The CDR3 DNA reads TGTGCCAGCAGCTACGCAGCATGGGATACGCAGTATTTT. Its translation: CASSYAAWDTQYF.